A selection of T cell receptor beta chains follows, all from one sample in a study of cytomegalovirus exposure and HLA in healthy donors. The assay was immunoSEQ multiplex PCR, and TCRdb's table has in-frame clones only and misses some. The sample shows roughly 160,000 clones, about four fifths of them seen only once. Sequencing was carried out using PBMCs. The receptors were gathered from a woman in her 50s in good health and CMV-seropositive. Each CDR3 is given with its conserved first and last residue. D genes are given only for firm matches. A row's size may be missing; if present it is once, few, many or a size class.

D	J	V	size	CDR3	DNA
NA	TRBJ1-1	TRBV2	NA	CASSESGRGSTEAFF	TGTGCCAGCAGTGAGTCGGGCAGGGGCTCCACTGAAGCTTTCTTT
NA	TRBJ2-1	TRBV5-8	NA	CASSHLRGHEQFF	TGTGCCAGCAGCCACCTAAGGGGCCATGAGCAGTTCTTC
NA	TRBJ1-5	TRBV7-2	NA	CASSLRGSNQPQHF	TGTGCCAGCAGCTTACGGGGATCCAATCAGCCCCAGCATTTT
NA	TRBJ2-7	TRBV7-2	NA	CASSLQGGEQYF	TGTGCCAGCAGCCTTCAGGGGGGAGAGCAGTACTTC
NA	TRBJ1-5	TRBV20-1	NA	CSAPRGQPQHF	TGCAGTGCCCCCAGGGGTCAGCCCCAGCATTTT
NA	TRBJ2-7	TRBV27	NA	CASSSSSRLSF	TGTGCCAGCAGTAGTAGTTCCCGTCTATCCTTC
NA	TRBJ1-2	TRBV28	once	CASSSGGRSTYGYTF	TGTGCCAGCAGTTCCGGCGGCCGTAGTACCTATGGCTACACCTTC
NA	TRBJ2-2	TRBV11-2	NA	CASSSRQYTGELFF	TGTGCCAGCAGCTCCAGACAGTACACCGGGGAGCTGTTTTTT
TRBD2	TRBJ2-3	TRBV4-2	NA	CASSSASGDTDTQYF	TGTGCCAGCAGCTCAGCTAGCGGGGACACAGATACGCAGTATTTT
NA	TRBJ1-2	TRBV29-1	NA	CSVVVGGYGYTF	TGCAGCGTTGTGGTAGGGGGCTATGGCTACACCTTC
NA	TRBJ1-1	TRBV19	few	CASSIRAGSNTEAFF	TGTGCCAGTAGTATACGCGCAGGGTCGAACACTGAAGCTTTCTTT
TRBD2	TRBJ2-7	TRBV27	NA	CASSLGRGSIDEQYF	TGTGCCAGCAGTTTAGGGCGGGGGAGTATCGACGAGCAGTACTTC
NA	TRBJ2-7	TRBV25-1	NA	CASEGLSYEQYF	TGTGCCAGCGAGGGTCTCTCCTACGAGCAGTACTTC
TRBD2	TRBJ2-1	TRBV27	NA	CASSLIGAGPYNEQFF	TGTGCCAGCAGTTTAATAGGAGCGGGGCCCTACAATGAGCAGTTCTTC
TRBD1	TRBJ2-7	TRBV28	NA	CASTGTGGSEQYF	TGTGCCTCCACCGGGACAGGTGGCTCCGAGCAGTACTTC
TRBD1	TRBJ1-2	TRBV4-3	once	CASSQGQGGYGYTF	TGCGCCAGCAGCCAAGGACAGGGGGGGTATGGCTACACCTTC
NA	TRBJ1-1	TRBV7-8	NA	CASRRAGGRGDEAFF	TGTGCCAGCAGACGAGCGGGAGGTAGGGGTGACGAAGCTTTCTTT
NA	TRBJ2-2	TRBV9	NA	CASSVTDTGELFF	TGTGCCAGCAGCGTAACAGACACCGGGGAGCTGTTTTTT
NA	TRBJ1-1	TRBV4-1	NA	CASSQPRRGNTEAFF	TGCGCCAGCAGCCAACCCCGAAGGGGGAACACTGAAGCTTTCTTT
TRBD1	TRBJ2-3	TRBV10-3	NA	CAISGGQGVTSDTQYF	TGTGCCATCAGTGGGGGGCAGGGGGTTACATCAGATACGCAGTATTTT
NA	TRBJ1-4	TRBV9	NA	CASSGGESSATNEKLFF	TGTGCCAGCAGCGGAGGAGAGAGCTCTGCAACTAATGAAAAACTGTTTTTT
TRBD1	TRBJ2-7	TRBV27	NA	CASSPPGQGIGDEQYF	TGTGCCAGCAGTCCGCCCGGACAGGGGATCGGCGACGAGCAGTACTTC
TRBD2	TRBJ2-1	TRBV27	NA	CASSLEGLGTNEQFF	TGTGCCAGCAGTTTAGAAGGACTAGGCACCAATGAGCAGTTCTTC
TRBD1	TRBJ1-6	TRBV7-2	NA	CASSSGQGGRPLHF	TGTGCCAGCAGCTCCGGACAGGGCGGAAGACCCCTCCACTTT
TRBD1	TRBJ1-1	TRBV29-1	NA	CSAGTGNTEAFF	TGCAGCGCCGGGACAGGGAACACTGAAGCTTTCTTT
TRBD2	TRBJ2-1	TRBV19	once	CASSTRTSGRIREQFF	TGTGCCAGTAGTACGAGGACTAGCGGGAGGATCCGGGAGCAGTTCTTC
NA	TRBJ2-7	TRBV5-1	NA	CASSLVTGKNADEQYF	TGCGCCAGCAGCTTGGTTACAGGGAAGAACGCTGACGAGCAGTACTTC
TRBD1	TRBJ1-1	TRBV5-4	NA	CASSSPGQGNTEAFF	TGTGCCAGCAGCTCCCCGGGACAGGGGAACACTGAAGCTTTCTTT
TRBD1	TRBJ2-7	TRBV15	NA	CATSREGRGTLYEQYF	TGTGCCACCAGCAGAGAAGGCAGGGGGACCCTCTACGAGCAGTACTTC
NA	TRBJ1-3	TRBV7-9	few	CASSSGPSGNTIYF	TGTGCCAGCAGCTCAGGCCCCTCTGGAAACACCATATATTTT
NA	TRBJ2-7	TRBV6-5	NA	CASSGSDRGHNEQYF	TGTGCCAGCAGTGGATCGGACAGAGGCCACAACGAGCAGTACTTC
TRBD1	TRBJ1-1	TRBV7-9	NA	CSSSLMTGHTEAFF	TGTTCCAGCAGCTTAATGACAGGGCACACTGAAGCTTTCTTT
TRBD1	TRBJ1-2	TRBV18	NA	CASSPGTGFYGYTF	TGTGCCAGCTCACCAGGGACAGGGTTCTATGGCTACACCTTC
NA	TRBJ1-2	TRBV4-1	once	CASSQDRLGGYTF	TGCGCCAGCAGCCAAGATCGACTCGGGGGCTACACCTTC
NA	TRBJ1-6	TRBV28	NA	CASSSGAPLHF	TGTGCCAGCAGTTCCGGAGCACCCCTCCACTTT
NA	TRBJ2-3	TRBV5-5	NA	CASSPIRGVTDTQYF	TGTGCCAGCAGCCCAATCAGGGGAGTCACAGATACGCAGTATTTT
NA	TRBJ1-6	TRBV11-2	once	CASRGLGHRAMGSPLHF	TGTGCCAGCAGAGGCCTGGGGCACAGGGCCATGGGCTCACCCCTCCACTTT
NA	TRBJ1-1	TRBV4-2	few	CASSQDSRQTEAFF	TGTGCCAGCAGCCAAGATAGTCGACAGACTGAAGCTTTCTTT
NA	TRBJ2-7	TRBV19	NA	CASSMVGGVNYEQYF	TGTGCCAGTAGTATGGTAGGAGGGGTCAACTACGAGCAGTACTTC
TRBD1	TRBJ2-7	TRBV7-2	NA	CASSPPGQGYEQYF	TGTGCCAGCAGTCCACCGGGACAGGGCTACGAGCAGTACTTC
NA	TRBJ2-1	TRBV29-1	NA	CSVKGDSYNEQFF	TGCAGCGTTAAAGGAGACTCCTACAATGAGCAGTTCTTC
TRBD1	TRBJ2-5	TRBV28	NA	CASSFDRGETQYF	TGTGCCAGCAGTTTCGACAGGGGTGAGACCCAGTACTTC
TRBD1	TRBJ2-7	TRBV7-9	NA	CSSSLGTGAREQYF	TGTTCCAGCAGCCTCGGGACAGGGGCACGCGAGCAGTACTTC
NA	TRBJ2-3	TRBV30	once	CAWLLLTGDTQYF	TGTGCCTGGCTTCTTCTTACCGGGGATACGCAGTATTTT
NA	TRBJ2-5	TRBV7-8	NA	CASSPRTGETQYF	TGTGCCAGCAGCCCTCGGACGGGGGAGACCCAGTACTTC
NA	TRBJ2-3	TRBV6-6	once	CASSRGTGDTQYF	TGTGCCAGCAGTCGGGGTACTGGGGATACGCAGTATTTT
TRBD1	TRBJ1-3	TRBV9	NA	CASSVGQGAGNTIYF	TGTGCCAGCAGCGTAGGACAGGGAGCTGGAAACACCATATATTTT
NA	TRBJ2-6	TRBV19	NA	CASSMQGYSGANVLTF	TGTGCCAGTAGTATGCAGGGATACTCTGGGGCCAACGTCCTGACTTTC
TRBD2	TRBJ2-4	TRBV15	NA	CATSRGGNIQYF	TGTGCCACCAGCCGCGGGGGAAACATTCAGTACTTC
NA	TRBJ1-5	TRBV10-3	few	CAISRREGQPQHF	TGTGCCATCAGTAGGAGGGAGGGCCAGCCCCAGCATTTT
NA	TRBJ2-1	TRBV5-1	NA	CASSPSSSRNEQFF	TGCGCCAGCAGCCCGAGTAGTAGCCGCAATGAGCAGTTCTTC